These 2 T cell receptor beta chains were sequenced from one sample in a study of T cell responses to AZD1222 COVID-19 vaccine. The method was immunoSEQ multiplex PCR; TCRdb's version includes in-frame clones alone and lacks a portion of them. The profile covers about 150,000 clones, with over 80% appearing a single time and roughly a tenth taken by the ten largest. The sequenced sample was peripheral blood, obtained 28 days after the second AZD1222 dose. These TCRs come from an adult who received the AZD1222 COVID-19 vaccine.

A single count supports this clone. This chain connects TRBV5-1 to TRBJ1-1, with 9 bases lining up with TRBD1. This CDR3 contains 12 residues. V lost 4 bases and J lost 11; bases outside the gene matches: 6. CDR1 and CDR2 from the germline V gene are SGHRS and YFSETQ. The CDR3 DNA reads as TGCGCCAGCAGCAGGGGACAGGGAGAGGCTTTCTTT. The encoded protein is CASSRGQGEAFF.

The chain carries TRBV7-6 and TRBJ2-3, with 7 bases matching TRBD2. CDR3 length: 15 residues. The junction had 5 bases not matched to a gene; V was cut back by 3 bases and J by 2 bases. The germline V gene encodes CDR1 SGHVS and CDR2 FNYEAQ. This CDR3 reads CASSLASGITDTQYF. The CDR3, as DNA: TGTGCCAGCAGCTTGGCTAGCGGAATCACAGATACGCAGTATTTT.